Each of the 30 T cell receptor beta chains below was sequenced from the same sample in a study of T-cell reconstitution after alpha-beta-depleted transplantation in children. Construction of the TCRbeta library involved unique molecular identifiers. TCRdb recomputed calls from the PCR reads with MiXCR, one row per CDR3 protein. The profile shows some 500,000 distinct CDR3 sequences, 18% of them singletons. Sequences were derived from PBMCs from the stem cell graft donor, sampled from the stem cell graft. The origin of the receptors is a human donor who donated a stem cell graft to a child with acute lymphoblastic leukemia.

This clonotype was observed a few times. The chain links TRBV4-1 to TRBJ2-7, with D possibly being TRBD2 (6 bases). Trimming took 4 bases from V and 3 from J, leaving 13 bases between them. CDR1 is MGHRA, CDR2 YSYEKL, per germline. CDR3 size: 14 residues. CDR3 nucleotides: TGCGCCAGCAGCCGAGGGACTGGCATCTACGAGCAGTACTTC. The encoded protein is CASSRGTGIYEQYF.

This clonotype occurred a few times. This rearrangement joins TRBV4-1 to TRBJ2-1; perhaps TRBD2 as D (6 bases). The length of the CDR3 is 17 residues. The germline CDR1 and CDR2 sequences are MGHRA and YSYEKL. The V end lost 1 base, the J end lost 0 bases, and 13 bases lay between the germline ends. The CDR3 reads CASSQGPGSPSYNEQFF. Here the CDR3 DNA reads TGCGCCAGCAGCCAAGGTCCCGGGAGCCCCTCCTACAATGAGCAGTTCTTC.

V and J are TRBV20-1 and TRBJ1-1; 10 bases are a match to TRBD1. V dropped 3 bases and J dropped 5; count of bases not matched to a gene: 6. The CDR3 extends over 14 amino acids. Germline values: CDR1 DFQATT, CDR2 SNEGSKA (reference sequence). The CDR3 nucleotides read TGCAGTGCTAGGATGGACAGGGGGTATACTGAAGCTTTCTTT. Translation gives CSARMDRGYTEAFF.

The chain recombines TRBV27 with TRBJ1-4, with no clear D. The germline V and J ends were trimmed by 6 bases and 5 bases, with 13 bases remaining between them. The CDR3 runs 14 residues. CDR1 and CDR2 (germline): MNHEY, SMNVEV (reference sequence). This CDR3 is CASSPSRLNEKLFF. The CDR3 nucleotides read TGTGCCAGCAGCCCCAGCAGGTTGAATGAAAAACTGTTTTTT.

This clonotype was picked up a small number of times. This chain joins TRBV25-1 and TRBJ2-5; D unclear. V lost 5 bases, J lost 7 bases, and 14 bases lay in between. The CDR3 sequence is 13 residues long. In germline, CDR1 is MGHDK, CDR2 SYGVNS. CDR3 bases: TGTGCCAGCAGTCCCAGAATTGGTGGGACCCAGTACTTC. This gives the protein CASSPRIGGTQYF.

The genes are TRBV4-1 and TRBJ1-1; D is unclear. This CDR3 has 19 amino acids. Germline V CDR1 and CDR2: MGHRA, YSYEKL. V shed 4 bases and J shed 0 bases, with 24 bases lying between them. This chain's CDR3 is CASSLNNYKVLNMNTEAFF. DNA of the CDR3: TGCGCCAGCAGCCTCAATAACTACAAGGTGCTTAACATGAACACTGAAGCTTTCTTT.

This clonotype was counted only a few times. In DNA form, the CDR3 reads TGTGCCAGCAAACAGGGACAGAACTATGGCTACACCTTC. This translates into CASKQGQNYGYTF. This rearrangement joins TRBV27 to TRBJ1-2; 7 bases map to TRBD1. Per germline, CDR1 MNHEY and CDR2 SMNVEV (reference sequence). There are 13 residues in the CDR3. V shed 7 bases, J shed 2 bases, and the junction held 4 bases outside the gene matches.

This clonotype was observed many times. The rearrangement links TRBV5-1 to TRBJ2-7; a weak D match, TRBD1 (6 bases). CDR1 is SGHRS and CDR2 is YFSETQ in the germline V gene. The CDR3 consists of 14 residues. The ends were cut back, 1 base at V and 2 bases at J, with 10 bases in the middle. CDR3 DNA: TGCGCCAGCAGCTTGACAGGGACCGCCTACGAGCAGTACTTC. Amino acid sequence: CASSLTGTAYEQYF.

The CDR3 loop reads CSLLDGELYGYTF. The CDR3 DNA sequence: TGCAGCCTCCTGGACGGCGAACTCTATGGCTACACCTTC. This chain joins TRBV29-1 and TRBJ1-2; D is uncertain. Trimming removed 8 bases from V and 4 bases from J, with 17 bases in between. Germline V CDR1 and CDR2: SQVTM, ANQGSEA. The CDR3 totals 13 residues.

This clonotype has a handful of counts. This rearrangement joins TRBV27 to TRBJ2-1, with a possible D match to TRBD2 (6 bases). Between the trimmed V and J ends, which lost 10 bases and 10 bases, there was a span of 26 bases. This CDR3 has 15 residues. CDR1 and CDR2 (germline): MNHEY, SMNVEV (reference sequence). DNA for the CDR3: TGTGCCACCTGCGGGTCCGGGAGCCTGAAAATAGAGCAGTTCTTC. Translation gives CATCGSGSLKIEQFF.

This chain connects TRBV29-1 to TRBJ1-2; 7 bases line up with TRBD1. This CDR3 comprises 15 residues. The ends lost 3 bases at V and 3 bases at J; junction bases unmatched: 10. CDR1 and CDR2 (germline): SQVTM, ANQGSEA. The CDR3 coding sequence is TGCAGCGTTGACGGCCCAAGGGGGCGAGACTATGGCTACACCTTC. It is translated as CSVDGPRGRDYGYTF.

This clonotype came up a few times. The chain recombines TRBV4-1 with TRBJ1-1, with D perhaps TRBD1 (5 bases). The CDR3 loop spans 12 amino acids. CDR1 is MGHRA, CDR2 YSYEKL, per germline. The V end was cut by 5 bases, the J end by 8 bases, with 12 bases between. The CDR3 protein is CASSSSTVEAFF. The CDR3 DNA reads as TGCGCCAGCAGCAGCTCGACAGTAGAAGCTTTCTTT.

This clonotype has only a few counts. The V and J genes are TRBV9 and TRBJ1-2; 8 nucleotides align to TRBD1. The V segment lost 3 bases and the J segment 4 bases; nucleotides outside the gene matches: 5. Germline assignment: CDR1 SGDLS and CDR2 YYNGEE. The CDR3 is made up of 14 amino acids. CDR3 in amino acids: CASSAGQASYGYTF. The CDR3 coding sequence is TGTGCCAGCAGCGCGGGACAGGCCTCCTATGGCTACACCTTC.

The rearrangement links TRBV5-1 to TRBJ2-1, with D possibly being TRBD1 (5 bases). This CDR3 spans 13 amino acids. Between the trimmed V and J ends, which lost 0 bases and 9 bases, there was a span of 10 bases. Germline V lookup: CDR1 SGHRS, CDR2 YFSETQ. CDR3 DNA: TGCGCCAGCAGCTTGGATGGGGCAGGTGAGCAGTTCTTC. Amino acid sequence: CASSLDGAGEQFF.

The chain recombines TRBV5-1 with TRBJ2-7, with D tentatively TRBD2 (6 bases). The V end was cut by 6 bases, the J end by 3 bases, with 16 bases between. The CDR3 is made up of 14 amino acids. Germline values: CDR1 SGHRS, CDR2 YFSETQ. The CDR3 here is CASTASSGVYEQYF. The DNA of the CDR3 is TGCGCCAGCACCGCTTCTTCGGGGGTCTACGAGCAGTACTTC.

The rearrangement uses TRBV10-3 and TRBJ1-4; 7 bases are a match to TRBD1. Trimming cost V 3 bases and J 5 bases; bases outside gene matches: 6. The CDR3 consists of 15 residues. Looked up from germline, CDR1 is ENHRY and CDR2 is SYGVKD. CDR3 DNA: TGTGCCATCAGTGATGCCGGGACAGAGAATGAAAAACTGTTTTTT. Amino acid sequence: CAISDAGTENEKLFF.

The chain joins TRBV7-2 to TRBJ2-1, with 11 bases lining up with TRBD2. CDR1 is SGHTA, CDR2 FQGNSA, per germline. CDR3 size: 15 residues. With 1 base clipped from V and 10 bases from J, the junction kept 6 bases outside the gene matches. CDR3 bases: TGTGCCAGCAGCTTAGGGGTAGCGGGAGGGGGGGAGCAGTTCTTC. It is translated as CASSLGVAGGGEQFF.

The chain joins TRBV20-1 to TRBJ2-2; maybe TRBD1 (6 bases). Trimming removed 5 bases from V and 4 bases from J, with 17 bases in between. CDR1 and CDR2 (germline): DFQATT, SNEGSKA (reference sequence). This CDR3 comprises 15 residues. CDR3 in amino acids: CSAGTRAGSTGELFF. CDR3 nucleotide sequence: TGCAGTGCTGGGACACGTGCGGGTAGCACCGGGGAGCTGTTTTTT.

The chain recombines TRBV5-5 with TRBJ1-3; D is unresolved. V gave up 4 bases and J gave up 4 bases, with 9 bases separating them. Germline values: CDR1 SGHKS, CDR2 YYEKEE (reference sequence). The CDR3 runs 13 residues. The CDR3 loop reads CASSPSLGNTIYF. CDR3 DNA sequence: TGTGCCAGCAGCCCATCCCTCGGAAACACCATATATTTT.

The rearrangement uses TRBV7-9 and TRBJ1-1; no definite D call. Germline CDR1 reads SEHNR; CDR2 reads FQNEAQ (reference sequence). Between the trimmed V and J ends, which lost 5 bases and 11 bases, there was a span of 12 bases. CDR3 length: 11 amino acids. This CDR3 is CASSLLGEAFF. CDR3 in DNA: TGTGCCAGCAGCCTACTCGGGGAGGCTTTCTTT.

This clonotype was recorded a few times. V gene TRBV19 combines with J gene TRBJ2-1; D might be TRBD2 (5 bases). The V gene lost 3 bases and the J gene lost 4 bases, with 10 bases spanning the gap. The CDR3 contains 14 residues. Germline loops: CDR1 LNHDA, CDR2 SQIVND (reference sequence). CDR3 region: CASSILAGYNEQFF. The DNA for the CDR3 is TGTGCCAGTAGTATTCTAGCTGGGTACAATGAGCAGTTCTTC.

V gene TRBV5-6 combines with J gene TRBJ2-1; TRBD2 matches 12 bases. The V gene end was trimmed by 4 bases and the J gene end by 4 bases; junction bases not matched to a gene: 12. The CDR3 has 18 residues. Per the germline V gene, CDR1 is SGHDT and CDR2 is YYEEEE. CDR3 sequence reads: CASSGGTSGSPLYNEQFF. The CDR3 bases are TGTGCCAGCAGCGGCGGGACTAGCGGGTCCCCGCTTTACAATGAGCAGTTCTTC.

This clonotype was found a few times. The chain carries TRBV5-1 and TRBJ2-2; D remains ambiguous. The germline CDR1 and CDR2 sequences are SGHRS and YFSETQ. Trimming shortened V by 3 bases and J by 0 bases, and 9 bases separated the two germline ends. The CDR3 is 15 residues long. CDR3: CASSSLRANTGELFF. CDR3 nucleotide sequence: TGCGCCAGCAGCTCGTTAAGGGCGAACACCGGGGAGCTGTTTTTT.

This clonotype occurred a few times. The chain combines TRBV7-9 with TRBJ2-5, with D perhaps given as TRBD1 or TRBD2 (5 bases each). Germline V gene sequence: CDR1 SEHNR, CDR2 FQNEAQ (reference sequence). This CDR3 spans 14 amino acids. V lost 3 bases, J lost 4 bases, and 12 bases lay in between. CDR3 sequence reads: CASSFLEGRETQYF. The CDR3 DNA sequence: TGTGCCAGCAGCTTCTTAGAGGGGCGAGAGACCCAGTACTTC.

This clonotype was detected only a few times. V gene TRBV27 combines with J gene TRBJ2-5; 7 positions agree with TRBD1. The CDR3 covers 15 residues. Germline-derived CDR1 and CDR2 are MNHEY and SMNVEV (reference sequence). V trimming: 5 bases; J trimming: 7 bases; junction bases outside the gene matches: 13. The chain's CDR3 is CASSPQITGVGTQYF. As DNA, the CDR3 is TGTGCCAGCAGTCCCCAAATAACAGGGGTTGGGACCCAGTACTTC.

This clonotype was seen a handful of times. The chain combines TRBV2 with TRBJ2-1; 9 nucleotides match TRBD2. Per the germline V gene, CDR1 is SNHLY and CDR2 is FYNNEI. Trimming at V came to 6 bases and at J to 5 bases, leaving 5 bases not matched to a gene. The CDR3 length is 14 residues. CDR3 sequence reads: CASRQGLANNEQFF. The CDR3 nucleotides read TGTGCCAGCAGGCAGGGACTAGCTAACAATGAGCAGTTCTTC. Full variable domain (outside the CDR3, taken from reference TRBV2 and TRBJ2-1): EPEVTQTPSHQVTQMGQEVILRCVPISNHLYFYWYRQILGQKVEFLVSFYNNEISEKSEIFDDQFSVERPDGSNFTLKIRSTKLEDSAMYFCASRQGLANNEQFFGPGTRLTVL.

A few counts support this clonotype. No conserved phenylalanine or tryptophan is present at the end of the CDR3, so a read error is the likely explanation. This chain connects TRBV12-3 or TRBV12-4 to TRBJ1-1; no firm D call. This CDR3 region has 13 residues. With 6 bases removed from V and 1 base from J, the gap between germline ends came to 9 bases. DNA of the CDR3: TGTGCCAGCAGGTTTGGTGGGAACACTGAAGCTTTCCTT. As protein: CASRFGGNTEAFL.

This clonotype was picked up a small number of times. The genes are TRBV6-1 and TRBJ2-1; no definite D call. V lost 0 bases and J 4 bases, leaving 4 bases between the germline ends. The CDR3 is 13 amino acids. Looked up from germline, CDR1 is MNHNS and CDR2 is SASEGT. For the CDR3, the DNA is TGTGCCAGCAGTGAAGCGAGGTACAATGAGCAGTTCTTC. Translating gives CASSEARYNEQFF.

This chain links TRBV12-3 or TRBV12-4 with TRBJ1-4; 9 nucleotides match TRBD1. V lost 5 bases to trimming and J lost 16 bases; unmatched junction nucleotides: 8. This CDR3 spans 12 amino acids. The CDR3 bases are TGTGCCAGCAGTCAGGGACAGGGCGGGGAGTTTTTT. It specifies CASSQGQGGEFF.

The chain joins TRBV5-1 to TRBJ2-7; D is possibly TRBD2 (6 bases). The V and J ends lost 5 bases and 2 bases respectively, with 11 bases between them. The CDR3 extends over 13 amino acids. CDR1 and CDR2 (germline): SGHRS, YFSETQ. CDR3 sequence reads: CASRASATYEQYF. CDR3 in DNA: TGCGCCAGCAGGGCTAGCGCCACCTACGAGCAGTACTTC.